The rows below give T cell receptor beta chains drawn from one sample of a study of HIV-infected patients and healthy controls. TCRdb called the 5' RACE reads again in MiXCR, with one record for every CDR3 protein. This table holds more than 10,000 distinct CDR3 sequences, around 7.5% found once. Material for sequencing was blood. The origin of the receptors is an adult in good health. The CDR3 runs from the conserved cysteine through the conserved F or W.

V gene | CDR3 protein
TRBV20-1 | CSARDRVTDTQYF
TRBV7-8 | CASSLGSGGYEQYF
TRBV20-1 | CSARSGQAYNEQFF
TRBV6-5 | CASSYGLSSYNEQFF
TRBV7-8 | CASSPYNLLAGVEYEQYF
TRBV7-2 | CASSLRREQFF
TRBV6-1 | CASREGLINTGELFF
TRBV29-1 | CSAGDRNAYEQYF
TRBV7-2 | CASSRGLAGLFF
TRBV20-1 | CSARPWVAGVEETQYF
TRBV10-3 | CAIRSGPTYEQYF
TRBV6-2/TRBV6-3 | CASSKGGSSYNEQFF
TRBV12-3/TRBV12-4 | CASSVTGTGISSGYTF
TRBV11-2 | CASSLEISEYQETQYF
TRBV10-3 | CAISESKEGPNEQFF
TRBV4-1 | CASSQELAGVEQFF
TRBV12-3/TRBV12-4 | CASSYRGQGIDQPQHF
TRBV6-2/TRBV6-3 | CASSQAAAYNEQFF
TRBV25-1 | CASSEFASGAITDTQYF
TRBV6-2/TRBV6-3 | CASSYLLEGYNEQFF
TRBV3-1 | CASSQDRGGEGETQYF
TRBV20-1 | CSAWDRAGNAQYF
TRBV12-3/TRBV12-4 | CASSFGYLWGSGNTIYF
TRBV29-1 | CSVTASYEQYF
TRBV12-3/TRBV12-4 | CASSLNSVNTEAFF
TRBV4-3 | CASSAEGLAGENEQFF
TRBV12-3/TRBV12-4 | CASSFSSTDTQYF
TRBV28 | CASSLEVDFSGETQYF